These 25 T cell receptor beta chains originate from one sample sequenced in a study of cytomegalovirus exposure and HLA in healthy donors. PCR used 60 Vbeta primers and 13 Jbeta primers. TCRdb's table, derived via immunoSEQ multiplex PCR, lists solely in-frame clones and lacks some. The sample lists roughly 140,000 clones, more than 60% occurring once. The sample was PBMCs. These receptors were obtained from a male donor in good health and CMV-seronegative.

This chain links TRBV4-1 with TRBJ1-6; no reliable D call. CDR3 length: 15 amino acids. Germline V lookup: CDR1 MGHRA, CDR2 YSYEKL. With 2 bases removed from V and 0 bases from J, the gap between germline ends came to 5 bases. CDR3 region: CASSQISSYNSPLHF. DNA of the CDR3: TGCGCCAGCAGCCAAATTAGCTCCTATAATTCACCCCTCCACTTT.

The gene calls are TRBV4-1 and TRBJ2-7; a weak D match, TRBD1 (6 bases). V was shortened by 2 bases and J by 1 base, with 12 bases between the two germline ends. The CDR3 spans 15 residues. Germline V CDR1 and CDR2: MGHRA, YSYEKL. The CDR3 nucleotides read TGCGCCAGCAGCCAATTACAGGGTTCATCCTACGAGCAGTACTTC. As protein: CASSQLQGSSYEQYF.

The CDR3 loop is CASSYSERTGNTIYF. The CDR3 nucleotides read TGTGCCAGCAGTTACTCCGAGCGAACTGGAAACACCATATATTTT. The V gene is TRBV6-6, the J gene TRBJ1-3; unclear D gene. Germline CDR1 MNHNY, CDR2 SVGAGI (reference sequence). With 0 bases removed from V and 2 bases from J, the gap between germline ends came to 8 bases. This CDR3 comprises 15 residues.

The V gene is TRBV5-1, the J gene TRBJ2-1; a weak D match, TRBD2 (5 bases). Trimming took 0 bases from V and 6 from J, leaving 16 bases between them. CDR3 length: 16 amino acids. The germline V gene has CDR1 SGHRS and CDR2 YFSETQ. The CDR3, as DNA: TGCGCCAGCAGCTTGGAGGGCCTTACTAGGCCCAATGAGCAGTTCTTC. Its protein product is CASSLEGLTRPNEQFF.

As DNA, the CDR3 is TGTGCCAGCAGCCCGACGACAGGGCGTCTCACTGAAGCTTTCTTT. Amino acid sequence: CASSPTTGRLTEAFF. The chain carries TRBV14 and TRBJ1-1, with 7 nucleotides matching TRBD1. Germline V gene sequence: CDR1 SGHDN, CDR2 FVKESK. V was pared by 4 bases and J by 4 bases, with 9 bases of the junction left unmatched. CDR3 length: 15 amino acids.

This chain uses TRBV29-1 with TRBJ2-7, with TRBD1 as a possible D gene (6 bases). CDR3 length: 13 residues. Looked up from germline, CDR1 is SQVTM and CDR2 is ANQGSEA. V was shortened by 7 bases and J by 3 bases, with 16 bases between the two germline ends. The CDR3 reads CSAVTGQSYEQYF. CDR3 nucleotide sequence: TGCAGCGCCGTTACTGGACAGAGCTACGAGCAGTACTTC.

The gene calls are TRBV6-5 and TRBJ1-1; 7 nucleotides agree with TRBD1. The CDR3 runs 14 residues. The germline V gene has CDR1 MNHEY and CDR2 SVGAGI. Germline trimming cut 5 bases from V and 3 bases from J; bases unmatched to any gene: 6. DNA for the CDR3: TGTGCCAGCAGTGAAGAGACAGGGTACACTGAAGCTTTCTTT. It yields the protein CASSEETGYTEAFF.

The chain recombines TRBV7-2 with TRBJ2-1; 13 bases line up with TRBD2. After removal of 3 bases from V and 6 bases from J, the junction contained 2 bases not matched to a gene. This CDR3 comprises 15 residues. CDR1 SGHTA and CDR2 FQGNSA come from the germline V gene. The CDR3 bases are TGTGCCAGCAGCTTCACTAGCGGGGGGGCCAATGAGCAGTTCTTC. Amino acids: CASSFTSGGANEQFF.

The rearrangement joins TRBV30 to TRBJ1-1; 11 bases line up with TRBD1. V was pared by 1 base and J by 6 bases, with 4 bases of the junction left unmatched. Germline CDR1 is GTSNPN and CDR2 is SVGIG (reference sequence). The CDR3 sequence is 14 residues long. The CDR3 DNA reads as TGTGCCTGGAGTGGGGACAGGGGGATAGCTGAAGCTTTCTTT. Encoded protein: CAWSGDRGIAEAFF.

The chain employs TRBV30 and TRBJ1-1; 7 bases line up with TRBD1. J lost 0 bases, V lost 8 bases, and 3 bases had no gene match. This CDR3 is built from 12 residues. Germline V lookup: CDR1 GTSNPN, CDR2 SVGIG (reference sequence). The CDR3 reads CARQGMNTEAFF. DNA of the CDR3: TGTGCCCGACAGGGTATGAACACTGAAGCTTTCTTT.

The rearrangement joins TRBV21-1 to TRBJ1-4. TRBV21-1 is assigned pseudogene status. The CDR3 is 14 amino acids. The CDR3 DNA reads as TGTGCCAGCAGCAACGTGAGGGCCGGAGAAAAACTGTTTTTT. Protein sequence: CASSNVRAGEKLFF.

The chain carries TRBV10-3 and TRBJ1-5; D is unclear. This CDR3 is built from 12 residues. Between the trimmed V and J ends, which lost 6 bases and 9 bases, there was a span of 12 bases. The germline V gene encodes CDR1 ENHRY and CDR2 SYGVKD. In nucleotides, the CDR3 is TGTGCCATCAGCCGCGGGGAAGGGCCCCAGCATTTT. Translating it yields CAISRGEGPQHF.

V is TRBV5-1 and J is TRBJ1-1; TRBD1 matches at 9 bases. Germline values: CDR1 SGHRS, CDR2 YFSETQ. Germline trimming cut 2 bases from V and 0 bases from J; bases unmatched to any gene: 11. CDR3 size: 18 residues. DNA for the CDR3: TGCGCCAGCAGCTTCCTCCCCCCGGGACAGGGATTGAACACTGAAGCTTTCTTT. Its protein is CASSFLPPGQGLNTEAFF.

The rearrangement joins TRBV9 to TRBJ1-1, with 11 bases that match TRBD1. This CDR3 comprises 14 residues. Looked up from germline, CDR1 is SGDLS and CDR2 is YYNGEE. The V segment lost 4 bases and the J segment 4 bases; nucleotides outside the gene matches: 3. The CDR3 sequence: CASSIGTGGTEAFF. Written as DNA, the CDR3 is TGTGCCAGCAGCATAGGGACAGGGGGCACTGAAGCTTTCTTT.

The chain has TRBV2 and TRBJ2-2, with TRBD1 matching 9 bases. The germline CDR1 and CDR2 sequences are SNHLY and FYNNEI. After removal of 9 bases from V and 7 bases from J, the junction contained 12 bases not matched to a gene. This CDR3 is built from 15 residues. The CDR3 region is CASTSGTGFFGELFF. The CDR3 DNA is TGTGCCAGTACCTCCGGGACAGGGTTTTTCGGGGAGCTGTTTTTT.

This clone has only one observation. The gene calls are TRBV9 and TRBJ2-1, with unresolved D. The germline CDR1 and CDR2 sequences are SGDLS and YYNGEE. V was cut by 0 bases and J by 5 bases, with 6 bases left in between. The CDR3 consists of 13 residues. The DNA for the CDR3 is TGTGCCAGCAGCGTAGGCAGAAACAATGAGCAGTTCTTC. This encodes CASSVGRNNEQFF.

The chain has TRBV6-5 and TRBJ1-1; a weak D match, TRBD1 (5 bases). Germline V lookup: CDR1 MNHEY, CDR2 SVGAGI. The CDR3 totals 15 residues. Trimming stripped 6 bases from V and 2 bases from J, with 16 bases between. The chain's CDR3 is CASRGEGLPNTEAFF. CDR3 nucleotides: TGTGCCAGCAGAGGGGAGGGGCTGCCTAACACTGAAGCTTTCTTT.

The CDR3 DNA reads as TGCAGCGTTGAGGCGACAGGGGGCTTTGACAATGAGCAGTTCTTC. The encoded protein is CSVEATGGFDNEQFF. The chain recombines TRBV29-1 with TRBJ2-1, with 10 bases identical to TRBD1. Trimming at V came to 3 bases and at J to 5 bases, leaving 7 bases not matched to a gene. CDR1 is SQVTM, CDR2 ANQGSEA, per germline. The CDR3 has 15 residues.

The chain joins TRBV25-1 to TRBJ1-1; no reliable D call. The length of the CDR3 is 13 residues. CDR1 MGHDK and CDR2 SYGVNS come from the germline V gene. V was shortened by 0 bases and J by 8 bases, with 10 bases between the two germline ends. The CDR3 sequence is CASSEYYGGEAFF. DNA for the CDR3: TGTGCCAGCAGTGAATATTACGGAGGCGAAGCTTTCTTT. The complete variable domain, with remaining parts taken from reference TRBV25-1 and TRBJ1-1, reads EADIYQTPRYLVIGTGKKITLECSQTMGHDKMYWYQQDPGMELHLIHYSYGVNSTEKGDLSSESTVSRIRTEHFPLTLESARPSHTSQYLCASSEYYGGEAFFGQGTRLTVV.

The V gene is TRBV7-9, the J gene TRBJ2-7; D is unclear. The germline CDR1 and CDR2 sequences are SEHNR and FQNEAQ (reference sequence). Between the trimmed V and J ends, which lost 5 bases and 2 bases, there was a span of 10 bases. This CDR3 is 13 amino acids long. The CDR3 DNA reads TGTGCCAGCAGCCCCCCCCGTCCCTACGAGCAGTACTTC. Translated: CASSPPRPYEQYF.

Here the CDR3 reads CASSVVGNNSPLHF. The CDR3 bases are TGTGCCAGCAGCGTAGTCGGGAATAATTCACCCCTCCACTTT. The chain has TRBV9 and TRBJ1-6; D not certain. The CDR3 covers 14 residues. Trimming shortened V by 0 bases and J by 5 bases, and 6 bases separated the two germline ends. Germline CDR1 is SGDLS and CDR2 is YYNGEE.

The rearrangement links TRBV29-1 to TRBJ1-1; D gene unclear. CDR1 and CDR2 from the germline V gene are SQVTM and ANQGSEA. There are 15 residues in the CDR3. The germline V and J ends were trimmed by 7 bases and 0 bases, with 18 bases remaining between them. Here the CDR3 DNA reads TGCAGCGCCCCTGGAGTTGGCCGGATGAACACTGAAGCTTTCTTT. Translation: CSAPGVGRMNTEAFF.

In regard to this clone: One junction end does not reproduce the germline sequence, and a read error may be involved. The gene calls are TRBV5-1 and TRBJ1-3; maybe TRBD1 (5 bases). The CDR3 loop spans 15 amino acids. The germline V gene encodes CDR1 SGHRS and CDR2 YFSETQ. Here the CDR3 reads CSSSPLGGNGNTIYF. The CDR3 region has the DNA TGCTCCAGCAGCCCCCTGGGGGGGAATGGAAACACCATATATTTT.

The V call is TRBV6-1, the J call TRBJ1-2, with a possible D match to TRBD1 (5 bases). CDR3 size: 14 residues. The germline CDR1 and CDR2 sequences are MNHNS and SASEGT. V was pared by 8 bases and J by 6 bases, with 19 bases between. The CDR3 nucleotides are TGTGCCAGCCCCTCGGGACTTTGGAACGATGGCTACACCTTC. Protein: CASPSGLWNDGYTF.

This clone is a singleton in its sample. The rearrangement joins TRBV6-1 to TRBJ1-5, with TRBD1 matching over 11 bases. Germline CDR1 reads MNHNS; CDR2 reads SASEGT. V trimming: 3 bases; J trimming: 4 bases; junction bases outside the gene matches: 14. The CDR3 loop spans 19 amino acids. CDR3: CASSDPLGTRDRGNQPQHF. Written as DNA, the CDR3 is TGTGCCAGCAGTGATCCCCTTGGGACTCGGGACAGGGGGAATCAGCCCCAGCATTTT.